The 25 T cell receptor beta chains below all came from one sample that was sequenced in a study of radiotherapy plus CTLA-4 blockade in lung cancer. The assay was immunoSEQ multiplex PCR, and TCRdb's table has in-frame clones only and misses some. Of over 80,000 clones listed, 80% to 85% are singletons. The specimen comprised peripheral blood, sampled from a patient treated with radiotherapy plus ipilimumab. The receptors were sampled from a human donor with non-small cell lung cancer who had stable disease on radiotherapy plus ipilimumab.

The table lists this clone with a few counts. V gene TRBV18 combines with J gene TRBJ1-1; possibly TRBD1 for D (5 bases). Trimming cost V 6 bases and J 7 bases, with 12 bases left between them. Germline assignment: CDR1 KGHSH and CDR2 LQKENI. The CDR3 has 12 residues. The CDR3 DNA reads as TGTGCCAGCTCCTCCGGGACGGATGAAGCTTTCTTT. This sequence encodes CASSSGTDEAFF.

The rearrangement uses TRBV19 and TRBJ2-3; maybe TRBD2 (6 bases). The CDR3 has 12 amino acids. V was trimmed by 6 bases and J by 4 bases, leaving 8 bases between them. CDR1 and CDR2 (germline): LNHDA, SQIVND (reference sequence). The CDR3 region is CASSGSADTQYF. The CDR3 nucleotides are TGTGCCAGTAGCGGGAGCGCAGATACGCAGTATTTT.

As regards this clone: Other DNA sequences in this specimen translate into the identical CDR3. The chain carries TRBV29-1 and TRBJ1-3; D uncertain. The CDR3 contains 11 residues. Germline V gene data show CDR1 as SQVTM and CDR2 as ANQGSEA. Trimming removed 3 bases at V and 3 bases at J, with 3 bases between. Written as DNA, the CDR3 is TGCAGCGTTGATAGTGGAAACACCATATATTTT. Its translation: CSVDSGNTIYF.

A remark on this clone: In the same sample, other DNA sequences code for this CDR3. The V call is TRBV30, the J call TRBJ1-5; tentative D call: TRBD1 (5 bases). V was clipped by 0 bases and J by 2 bases, with 11 bases between them. The CDR3 runs 15 residues. The germline V gene has CDR1 GTSNPN and CDR2 SVGIG (reference sequence). The CDR3 reads CAWSVGGGGNQPQHF. The CDR3 region has the DNA TGTGCCTGGAGTGTTGGGGGTGGGGGCAATCAGCCCCAGCATTTT.

This rearrangement joins TRBV5-1 to TRBJ1-1, with 8 bases lining up with TRBD1. Looked up from germline, CDR1 is SGHRS and CDR2 is YFSETQ. The CDR3 runs 16 residues. J lost 5 bases, V lost 0 bases, and 9 bases had no gene match. The CDR3 sequence is CASSLDILTGGTEAFF. CDR3 coding DNA: TGCGCCAGCAGCTTGGACATCCTTACAGGGGGGACTGAAGCTTTCTTT.

The V call is TRBV25-1, the J call TRBJ1-1, with a tentative D call TRBD1 (6 bases). The CDR3 totals 16 residues. The V gene's germline CDR1 is MGHDK and CDR2 SYGVNS. Trimming removed 3 bases at V and 5 bases at J, with 19 bases between. CDR3 coding DNA: TGTGCCAGCAGTGACACGATGACAGGATCGGCGACTGAAGCTTTCTTT. Translated, it gives CASSDTMTGSATEAFF. The full variable domain, with the rest looked up from reference TRBV25-1 and TRBJ1-1, is EADIYQTPRYLVIGTGKKITLECSQTMGHDKMYWYQQDPGMELHLIHYSYGVNSTEKGDLSSESTVSRIRTEHFPLTLESARPSHTSQYLCASSDTMTGSATEAFFGQGTRLTVV.

J is TRBJ1-1 and V is TRBV18; 10 positions agree with TRBD1. Trimming at V came to 3 bases and at J to 4 bases, leaving 2 bases not matched to a gene. Germline values: CDR1 KGHSH, CDR2 LQKENI. The CDR3 is made up of 14 amino acids. The CDR3 loop is CASSPGTGATEAFF. CDR3 nucleotide sequence: TGTGCCAGCTCACCCGGGACAGGGGCCACTGAAGCTTTCTTT.

This chain connects TRBV19 to TRBJ2-4, with D maybe TRBD1 (5 bases). Trimming stripped 0 bases from V and 3 bases from J, with 15 bases between. Germline CDR1 and CDR2: LNHDA and SQIVND (reference sequence). The length of the CDR3 is 17 residues. The CDR3 bases are TGTGCCAGTAGTATAGATCAAAGACAGATAGGCAAAAACATTCAGTACTTC. As protein: CASSIDQRQIGKNIQYF. Complete variable domain (other parts from reference TRBV19 and TRBJ2-4): DGGITQSPKYLFRKEGQNVTLSCEQNLNHDAMYWYRQDPGQGLRLIYYSQIVNDFQKGDIAEGYSVSREKKESFPLTVTSAQKNPTAFYLCASSIDQRQIGKNIQYFGAGTRLSVL.

This clone was recorded once. The chain uses TRBV5-1 and TRBJ2-4; 8 bases fit TRBD2. Per the germline V gene, CDR1 is SGHRS and CDR2 is YFSETQ. This CDR3 contains 14 residues. J lost 12 bases, V lost 6 bases, and 14 bases had no gene match. The CDR3 sequence: CASTTSVGGAHQYF. The CDR3 region has the DNA TGCGCCAGCACCACTTCCGTCGGGGGGGCCCATCAGTACTTC.

The chain uses TRBV10-2 and TRBJ2-5; 7 bases are shared with TRBD2. The length of the CDR3 is 16 residues. The junction had 14 bases not matched to a gene; V was cut back by 4 bases and J by 6 bases. Germline V gives CDR1 WSHSY, CDR2 SAAADI. CDR3 sequence reads: CASSAGEAGRAKTQYF. The CDR3 coding sequence is TGCGCCAGCAGTGCCGGGGAGGCGGGGAGGGCTAAGACCCAGTACTTC.

V and J are TRBV7-3 and TRBJ1-1; D is perhaps TRBD1 (5 bases). The CDR3 runs 16 residues. CDR1 is SGHTA and CDR2 is FQGTGA in the germline V gene. The V gene lost 0 bases and the J gene lost 1 base, with 12 bases spanning the gap. The CDR3 nucleotides are TGTGCCAGCAGCTTAACGGGAGGGAGGGGGAACACTGAAGCTTTCTTT. Protein product: CASSLTGGRGNTEAFF.

The chain employs TRBV28 and TRBJ1-2; TRBD1 might be the D (6 bases). Germline lookup yields CDR1 MDHEN and CDR2 SYDVKM. The V end lost 4 bases, the J end lost 5 bases, and 17 bases lay between the germline ends. The CDR3 totals 15 residues. The CDR3 DNA sequence: TGTGCCAGCAGTTCGGGACAAGGGAGGTGGTATGGCTACACCTTC. It translates to CASSSGQGRWYGYTF.

The chain carries TRBV5-1 and TRBJ2-2; D gene ambiguous. CDR1 and CDR2 from the germline V gene are SGHRS and YFSETQ. V was cut by 0 bases and J by 4 bases, with 10 bases left in between. This CDR3 comprises 15 residues. The CDR3 sequence: CASSLERAITGELFF. CDR3 nucleotides: TGCGCCAGCAGCTTGGAGCGCGCCATCACCGGGGAGCTGTTTTTT.

V usage is TRBV29-1 and J usage is TRBJ2-1, with TRBD2 matching 13 bases. The germline V gene has CDR1 SQVTM and CDR2 ANQGSEA. The CDR3 has 19 residues. Trimming removed 6 bases from V and 5 bases from J; junction bases left unmatched: 19. CDR3 sequence reads: CSVLKPQTSGRATDNEQFF. Here the CDR3 DNA reads TGCAGCGTCTTAAAGCCTCAAACTAGCGGGAGGGCCACGGACAATGAGCAGTTCTTC.

The V gene is TRBV29-1, the J gene TRBJ2-7, with D perhaps given as TRBD1 or TRBD2 (6 bases each). Per the germline V gene, CDR1 is SQVTM and CDR2 is ANQGSEA. The CDR3 is made up of 16 amino acids. Trimming cost V 3 bases and J 4 bases, with 22 bases left between them. CDR3 coding DNA: TGCAGCGTTGAGGGGGGCAGGTCAGGGGTAGGGTACGAGCAGTACTTC. Its protein product is CSVEGGRSGVGYEQYF.

The chain couples TRBV30 to TRBJ1-6, with a tentative D call TRBD1 (5 bases). Germline CDR1 is GTSNPN and CDR2 is SVGIG (reference sequence). This CDR3 region has 13 residues. V shed 7 bases and J shed 9 bases, with 16 bases lying between them. CDR3 residues: CAFEQVRISPLHF. The CDR3 DNA follows: TGTGCCTTTGAACAGGTGCGGATTTCACCCCTCCACTTT.

J is TRBJ1-2 and V is TRBV19, with 7 nucleotides matching TRBD1. The CDR3 covers 15 residues. The germline gives CDR1 LNHDA, CDR2 SQIVND (reference sequence). V lost 3 bases to trimming and J lost 5 bases; unmatched junction nucleotides: 9. Here the CDR3 reads CASSISPGGLYGYTF. The CDR3 DNA sequence: TGTGCCAGTAGTATCAGTCCAGGGGGTCTATATGGCTACACCTTC.

This clone was counted a single time. This chain connects TRBV13 to TRBJ1-2, with D perhaps matching TRBD1 (5 bases). The CDR3 is 14 residues long. The germline V gene encodes CDR1 PRHDT and CDR2 FYEKMQ (reference sequence). The germline V and J ends were trimmed by 4 bases and 2 bases, with 11 bases remaining between them. CDR3 amino acids: CASSSLGQNYGYTF. The CDR3 DNA reads as TGTGCCAGCAGCTCATTGGGGCAGAACTATGGCTACACCTTC.

CDR3 amino acids: CASVRSFASGANVLTF. DNA for the CDR3: TGTGCCAGCGTCCGGAGTTTCGCCTCTGGGGCCAACGTCCTGACTTTC. J is TRBJ2-6 and V is TRBV27, with D uncertain. V gave up 8 bases and J gave up 0 bases, with 14 bases separating them. The CDR3 has 16 amino acids. Germline CDR1 and CDR2: MNHEY and SMNVEV (reference sequence). Full variable domain (outside the CDR3, taken from reference TRBV27 and TRBJ2-6): EAQVTQNPRYLITVTGKKLTVTCSQNMNHEYMSWYRQDPGLGLRQIYYSMNVEVTDKGDVPEGYKVSRKEKRNFPLILESPSPNQTSLYFCASVRSFASGANVLTFGAGSRLTVL.

This clone appeared a single time. The genes are TRBV5-6 and TRBJ1-2, with D perhaps TRBD1 (6 bases). This CDR3 spans 14 amino acids. V lost 2 bases and J 0 bases, leaving 8 bases between the germline ends. CDR1 and CDR2 (germline): SGHDT, YYEEEE. CDR3 amino acids: CASSLQGPNYGYTF. CDR3 sequence (DNA): TGTGCCAGCAGCTTACAGGGACCTAACTATGGCTACACCTTC. Variable domain in full (rest from reference TRBV5-6 and TRBJ1-2): DAGVTQSPTHLIKTRGQQVTLRCSPKSGHDTVSWYQQALGQGPQFIFQYYEEEERQRGNFPDRFSGHQFPNYSSELNVNALLLGDSALYLCASSLQGPNYGYTFGSGTRLTVV.

The chain links TRBV27 to TRBJ2-6; 7 bases align to TRBD1. The CDR3 consists of 15 residues. The J segment lost 2 bases and the V segment lost 6 bases, leaving 4 bases of the junction unmatched. Germline V gene data show CDR1 as MNHEY and CDR2 as SMNVEV (reference sequence). The CDR3 loop reads CASSSTGAGANVLTF. The CDR3, as DNA: TGTGCCAGCAGCTCAACAGGGGCTGGGGCCAACGTCCTGACTTTC. Full variable domain (remainder filled in from reference TRBV27 and TRBJ2-6): EAQVTQNPRYLITVTGKKLTVTCSQNMNHEYMSWYRQDPGLGLRQIYYSMNVEVTDKGDVPEGYKVSRKEKRNFPLILESPSPNQTSLYFCASSSTGAGANVLTFGAGSRLTVL.

This chain uses TRBV5-1 with TRBJ2-1; maybe TRBD1 (5 bases). Per the germline V gene, CDR1 is SGHRS and CDR2 is YFSETQ. V was shortened by 4 bases and J by 0 bases, with 11 bases between the two germline ends. The CDR3 is 15 residues long. CDR3 sequence: CASSGAESSYNEQFF. The DNA for the CDR3 is TGCGCCAGCAGCGGGGCGGAAAGCTCCTACAATGAGCAGTTCTTC. Filled out from reference TRBV5-1 and TRBJ2-1, the complete variable domain reads KAGVTQTPRYLIKTRGQQVTLSCSPISGHRSVSWYQQTPGQGLQFLFEYFSETQRNKGNFPGRFSGRQFSNSRSEMNVSTLELGDSALYLCASSGAESSYNEQFFGPGTRLTVL.

The rearrangement links TRBV19 to TRBJ2-3; D may correspond to TRBD1 or TRBD2 (6 bases each). Trimming removed 5 bases at V and 2 bases at J, with 14 bases between. The CDR3 contains 15 residues. The germline V gene has CDR1 LNHDA and CDR2 SQIVND (reference sequence). CDR3 loop: CASSGGTLLTDTQYF. CDR3 bases: TGTGCCAGTAGTGGCGGGACACTACTCACAGATACGCAGTATTTT.

V usage is TRBV5-5 and J usage is TRBJ2-7, with 10 bases that match TRBD2. The germline V gene has CDR1 SGHKS and CDR2 YYEKEE (reference sequence). The CDR3 has 16 amino acids. After removal of 4 bases from V and 0 bases from J, the junction contained 7 bases not matched to a gene. This CDR3 is CASSVTTSGASYEQYF. The CDR3 DNA follows: TGTGCCAGCAGCGTGACTACTAGCGGGGCCTCCTACGAGCAGTACTTC.

The chain couples TRBV7-2 to TRBJ1-1; D ambiguous. CDR1 SGHTA and CDR2 FQGNSA come from the germline V gene. Deletions cut 4 bases from V and 1 base from J, with 13 bases between. This CDR3 contains 15 residues. The CDR3 bases are TGTGCCAGCAGCTCTCAAATTGTGGGGAACACTGAAGCTTTCTTT. Translation gives CASSSQIVGNTEAFF.